This T cell receptor beta chain was sequenced for a study of CD8 T cells in ankylosing spondylitis. V was clipped by 6 bases and J by 0 bases, with 11 bases between them. The CDR3 loop spans 14 amino acids. Researchers built TCR beta libraries using quantitative 5'-RACE with molecular barcodes. TCRdb ran MiXCR on the 5' RACE reads and lists one entry per CDR3 protein. Of about 700,000 distinct CDR3 sequences in the sample, roughly 19% are singletons; the top ten hold around 19%. The study, taken as a whole, reports: A motif of 7 to 9 highly homologous TCR beta variants was seen as apparently characteristic of ankylosing spondylitis blood. Prior literature has documented some motif variants in synovial fluid and blood from reactive arthritis. Relatively scarce in peripheral blood, disease-linked clones were CD8+. Significant enrichment of disease-linked clones was reportedly seen in matched ankylosing spondylitis synovial fluid.

This clonotype was seen at least ten times. What it recognizes is unknown. This sequence was found in a male donor with ankylosing spondylitis. This chain joins TRBV12-3 or TRBV12-4 and TRBJ1-1, with D maybe TRBD1 (6 bases). Material for sequencing was blood, either unsorted or a sorted T cell fraction (not recorded which). Written as DNA, the CDR3 is TGTGCCAGCAGCTTGCAGGGGTTGAACACTGAAGCTTTCTTT. Protein product: CASSLQGLNTEAFF.